Listed below are T cell receptor beta chains from one sample, sequenced in a study of OX40 agonist ivuxolimab in advanced cancers. Clones were sequenced by immunoSEQ multiplex PCR, and TCRdb holds only the in-frame ones, with some missing. The sample holds more than 60,000 clones, 65% to 85% seen once. Source: CD4+ or CD8+ T cells sorted from blood, taken in a trial of the OX40 agonist ivuxolimab. The receptor source for this set is an adult with an advanced solid tumor such as melanoma, head and neck, liver or kidney cancer. The CDR3 runs from the conserved cysteine through the conserved F or W. The D gene is left open where the match is weak. Some rows have no size entry. The others give once, few or many, or a class for an expanded clone.

CDR3nt: TGCAGCGCCGCCCCAGGGGTAAGCTACGAGCAGTACTTC; CDR3aa: CSAAPGVSYEQYF; j_gene: TRBJ2-7; abundance: -; v_gene: TRBV29-1; d_gene: -
CDR3nt: TGCAGCGCCGCAGGGACAGGGAACTCTTATGGCTACACCTTC; CDR3aa: CSAAGTGNSYGYTF; j_gene: TRBJ1-2; abundance: -; v_gene: TRBV29-1; d_gene: TRBD1
CDR3nt: TGCGCCAGCAGCTCGTCCCCCGACAGAGATGCAAAAAACATTCAGTACTTC; CDR3aa: CASSSSPDRDAKNIQYF; j_gene: TRBJ2-4; abundance: -; v_gene: TRBV5-1; d_gene: -
CDR3nt: TGTGCCAGCAGTGTAGGGTCTCAGCCCCAGCATTTT; CDR3aa: CASSVGSQPQHF; j_gene: TRBJ1-5; abundance: -; v_gene: TRBV25-1; d_gene: -
CDR3nt: TGTGCCACCAGCCCGCGAGGTGATGAAAAACTGTTTTTT; CDR3aa: CATSPRGDEKLFF; j_gene: TRBJ1-4; abundance: -; v_gene: TRBV15; d_gene: -
CDR3nt: TGTGCCAGCAGTGATCCCTTCGTCCACCGGGCCCATACTGAAGCTTTCTTT; CDR3aa: CASSDPFVHRAHTEAFF; j_gene: TRBJ1-1; abundance: -; v_gene: TRBV25-1; d_gene: -
CDR3nt: TGTGCCAGCAGCGCCGACAGGGGGCATTACAATGAGCAGTTCTTC; CDR3aa: CASSADRGHYNEQFF; j_gene: TRBJ2-1; abundance: -; v_gene: TRBV7-2; d_gene: TRBD1
CDR3nt: TGTGCCAGCAGTATGGACAGGGTTCAGCCCCAGCATTTT; CDR3aa: CASSMDRVQPQHF; j_gene: TRBJ1-5; abundance: few; v_gene: TRBV6-5; d_gene: TRBD1
CDR3nt: TGTGCCACCAGCAGTAAGGGGAGGAACACCGGGGAGCTGTTTTTT; CDR3aa: CATSSKGRNTGELFF; j_gene: TRBJ2-2; abundance: -; v_gene: TRBV15; d_gene: -
CDR3nt: TGCGCCAGCAGCTTGGGAGCGGGCCGGGAGACCCAGTACTTC; CDR3aa: CASSLGAGRETQYF; j_gene: TRBJ2-5; abundance: -; v_gene: TRBV5-1; d_gene: -
CDR3nt: TGTGCCAGCAGCTGGAGACCGTCCGAGCAGTACTTC; CDR3aa: CASSWRPSEQYF; j_gene: TRBJ2-7; abundance: -; v_gene: TRBV5-6; d_gene: -
CDR3nt: TGTGCCAGTACCGAGAGCTCTGGAAACACCATATATTTT; CDR3aa: CASTESSGNTIYF; j_gene: TRBJ1-3; abundance: -; v_gene: TRBV19; d_gene: -
CDR3nt: TGTGCCAGCTGGGGGCCAGGTCCGCACACTGAAGCTTTCTTT; CDR3aa: CASWGPGPHTEAFF; j_gene: TRBJ1-1; abundance: -; v_gene: TRBV27; d_gene: -
CDR3nt: TGTGCCAGCTCACCACCGGTGGGGGAGAGCTCCTACAATGAGCAGTTCTTC; CDR3aa: CASSPPVGESSYNEQFF; j_gene: TRBJ2-1; abundance: -; v_gene: TRBV18; d_gene: -
CDR3nt: TGTGCCAGCAGCCCTACAAGCTACGAGCAGTACTTC; CDR3aa: CASSPTSYEQYF; j_gene: TRBJ2-7; abundance: -; v_gene: TRBV6-5; d_gene: -
CDR3nt: TGTGCCAGCAGCCAAGTGGAGGGGGCGTTAACTAATGAAAAACTGTTTTTT; CDR3aa: CASSQVEGALTNEKLFF; j_gene: TRBJ1-4; abundance: -; v_gene: TRBV7-9; d_gene: TRBD1
CDR3nt: TGTGCCAGCAGCTACACGCCCGACCCTCGCCGGGGGACCCAGTACTTC; CDR3aa: CASSYTPDPRRGTQYF; j_gene: TRBJ2-5; abundance: -; v_gene: TRBV11-2; d_gene: -
CDR3nt: TGTGCCACCAGCAGACTCCCCACAGGGCCTCGTGGCTACACCTTC; CDR3aa: CATSRLPTGPRGYTF; j_gene: TRBJ1-2; abundance: -; v_gene: TRBV15; d_gene: -
CDR3nt: TGTGCCAGCAGCTGGGGACGGAACACCGGGGAGCTGTTTTTT; CDR3aa: CASSWGRNTGELFF; j_gene: TRBJ2-2; abundance: -; v_gene: TRBV7-9; d_gene: -
CDR3nt: TGTGCCAGCTCACTACGACAGGGCTCCTACGAGCAGTACTTC; CDR3aa: CASSLRQGSYEQYF; j_gene: TRBJ2-7; abundance: -; v_gene: TRBV18; d_gene: TRBD1
CDR3nt: TGTGCCTGGAGCGCCCAGGGGGCGGGCCTAACGGTGAATGAGCAGTTCTTC; CDR3aa: CAWSAQGAGLTVNEQFF; j_gene: TRBJ2-1; abundance: -; v_gene: TRBV30; d_gene: TRBD1
CDR3nt: TGTGCCAGCAGTGAAACCTGGACAGGGGGCATGGGCTACACCTTC; CDR3aa: CASSETWTGGMGYTF; j_gene: TRBJ1-2; abundance: -; v_gene: TRBV6-1; d_gene: TRBD1